One and the same sample provided the 30 T cell receptor beta chains below, sequenced in a study of cytomegalovirus exposure and HLA in healthy donors (dated by TCRdb to about 2017). To prepare the library, the immunoSEQ multiplex PCR assay was applied. The multiplex PCR relied on a mix of 60 forward primers for TCR Vbeta segments and 13 reverse primers for TCR Jbeta segments. The immuneACCESS repertoire file appears here via TCRdb, limited to in-frame rearrangements. These files lack a portion of the clones; in checked studies, under half of the deficit traces to unresolved V genes, and the cause of the others is not known. The table for this sample lists over 150,000 clones; 75% to 85% of them were counted only once. Under 15% of the sample is held by the ten biggest clonotypes. Source material: PBMCs. Receptor source: a woman in her fifties or sixties in good health and CMV-seropositive.

The chain uses TRBV11-2 and TRBJ2-3, with D uncertain. The V and J ends lost 2 bases and 3 bases respectively, with 12 bases between them. The CDR3 extends over 15 amino acids. Germline CDR1 reads SGHAT; CDR2 reads FQNNGV. The CDR3, as DNA: TGTGCCAGCAGCTTATCTGCCCAGCGAACAGATACGCAGTATTTT. Protein product: CASSLSAQRTDTQYF.

CDR3 region: CASTRGGRVYGYTF. In nucleotides, the CDR3 is TGTGCCAGCACCCGAGGGGGAAGGGTCTATGGCTACACCTTC. The chain is built from TRBV13 and TRBJ1-2; tentatively, D is TRBD1 (6 bases). Trimming stripped 7 bases from V and 4 bases from J, with 16 bases between. The length of the CDR3 is 14 residues. Germline CDR1 PRHDT, CDR2 FYEKMQ (reference sequence).

This chain's CDR3 is CASSAQATSYEQYF. For the CDR3, the DNA is TGTGCCAGCAGTGCTCAGGCAACCTCCTACGAGCAGTACTTC. The gene calls are TRBV6-5 and TRBJ2-7; D unclear. The CDR3 covers 14 residues. The ends were cut back, 5 bases at V and 0 bases at J, with 11 bases in the middle. Germline V gene sequence: CDR1 MNHEY, CDR2 SVGAGI.

The chain is built from TRBV2 and TRBJ1-3; 7 nucleotides agree with TRBD1. V lost 10 bases, J lost 9 bases, and 15 bases stayed unmatched. CDR3 length equals 14 residues. CDR1 is SNHLY, CDR2 FYNNEI, per germline. CDR3 protein: CATRQGGQRGTIYF. CDR3 DNA sequence: TGTGCCACCCGCCAGGGGGGCCAACGGGGCACCATATATTTT.

The chain carries TRBV28 and TRBJ2-7, with 7 nucleotides matching TRBD2. The V segment lost 2 bases and the J segment 3 bases; nucleotides outside the gene matches: 4. The CDR3 runs to 14 residues. Germline V gives CDR1 MDHEN, CDR2 SYDVKM. DNA of the CDR3: TGTGCCAGCAGTTTAGGAGCGGGAAACTACGAGCAGTACTTC. Translating it yields CASSLGAGNYEQYF.

This clone was observed a single time. The J gene is TRBJ2-6, the V gene TRBV15, with D possibly being TRBD1 (5 bases). This CDR3 has 13 amino acids. CDR1 and CDR2 (germline): LNHNV, YYDKDF (reference sequence). The V end lost 5 bases, the J end lost 8 bases, and 10 bases lay between the germline ends. The CDR3 sequence is CATSVRVSNVLTF. CDR3 nucleotide sequence: TGTGCCACCAGCGTCAGGGTATCCAACGTCCTGACTTTC.

V and J are TRBV9 and TRBJ2-2; unclear D gene. This CDR3 comprises 14 residues. CDR1 SGDLS and CDR2 YYNGEE come from the germline V gene. V dropped 2 bases and J dropped 2 bases, with 7 bases sitting between them. CDR3 sequence: CASSVDSNTGELFF. Here the CDR3 DNA reads TGTGCCAGCAGCGTTGACTCTAACACCGGGGAGCTGTTTTTT.

The chain recombines TRBV19 with TRBJ1-1, with TRBD1 as a possible D gene (5 bases). The CDR3 runs 15 residues. CDR1 is LNHDA, CDR2 SQIVND, per germline (reference sequence). V was cut by 1 base and J by 1 base, with 10 bases left in between. CDR3 sequence: CASSIGGGANTEAFF. The CDR3 DNA is TGTGCCAGTAGTATAGGGGGGGGAGCGAACACTGAAGCTTTCTTT. Full variable domain (rest looked up from reference TRBV19 and TRBJ1-1): DGGITQSPKYLFRKEGQNVTLSCEQNLNHDAMYWYRQDPGQGLRLIYYSQIVNDFQKGDIAEGYSVSREKKESFPLTVTSAQKNPTAFYLCASSIGGGANTEAFFGQGTRLTVV.

This clone was seen more than once but under ten times. V usage is TRBV19 and J usage is TRBJ2-3, with TRBD1 matching over 10 bases. Germline V gene data show CDR1 as LNHDA and CDR2 as SQIVND (reference sequence). With V trimmed by 1 base and J by 7 bases, 5 bases remained unmatched. The CDR3 is 15 residues long. CDR3 in DNA: TGTGCCAGTAGTATAGTGGGACAGGGGAAACATACGCAGTATTTT. Translation gives CASSIVGQGKHTQYF.

This rearrangement joins TRBV9 to TRBJ2-6; D is perhaps TRBD1 (5 bases). Germline V lookup: CDR1 SGDLS, CDR2 YYNGEE. The V and J ends lost 0 bases and 4 bases respectively, with 8 bases between them. CDR3 length equals 15 residues. CDR3 nucleotide sequence: TGTGCCAGCAGCGTAGCAGGGTCAGGGGCCAACGTCCTGACTTTC. This encodes CASSVAGSGANVLTF. Supplemented by reference TRBV9 and TRBJ2-6, the full variable domain reads DSGVTQTPKHLITATGQRVTLRCSPRSGDLSVYWYQQSLDQGLQFLIQYYNGEERAKGNILERFSAQQFPDLHSELNLSSLELGDSALYFCASSVAGSGANVLTFGAGSRLTVL.

This clone was recorded once. The CDR3 nucleotides read TGCAGCGCTGAGGGCTCGGAACTAGCGGGGCTTGAGCAGTTCTTC. As protein: CSAEGSELAGLEQFF. The rearrangement joins TRBV29-1 to TRBJ2-1, with TRBD2 identical over 10 bases. Germline CDR1 and CDR2: SQVTM and ANQGSEA. The length of the CDR3 is 15 residues. The ends lost 7 bases at V and 9 bases at J; junction bases unmatched: 15.

V is TRBV9 and J is TRBJ2-1; D unclear. V lost 0 bases, J lost 5 bases, and 9 bases lay in between. CDR1 is SGDLS, CDR2 YYNGEE, per germline. This CDR3 contains 14 residues. CDR3 loop: CASSVGGSHNEQFF. CDR3 sequence (DNA): TGTGCCAGCAGCGTAGGCGGCAGCCACAATGAGCAGTTCTTC.

Comments on this clone: Distinct nucleotide sequences in the sample also encode this CDR3. CDR3 in amino acids: CASSPSNEQFF. The CDR3 nucleotides are TGTGCCAGCAGCCCTTCCAATGAGCAGTTCTTC. The chain joins TRBV7-9 to TRBJ2-1, with D uncertain. V gave up 5 bases and J gave up 6 bases, with 5 bases separating them. Per the germline V gene, CDR1 is SEHNR and CDR2 is FQNEAQ (reference sequence). The CDR3 consists of 11 residues. Variable domain in full (rest from reference TRBV7-9 and TRBJ2-1): DTGVSQNPRHKITKRGQNVTFRCDPISEHNRLYWYRQTLGQGPEFLTYFQNEAQLEKSRLLSDRFSAERPKGSFSTLEIQRTEQGDSAMYLCASSPSNEQFFGPGTRLTVL.

In DNA, the CDR3 is TGTGCCAGCGGGACAGATATGAACACTGAAGCTTTCTTT. Protein sequence: CASGTDMNTEAFF. The chain employs TRBV6-1 and TRBJ1-1, with TRBD1 identical over 7 bases. The CDR3 extends over 13 amino acids. Per germline, CDR1 MNHNS and CDR2 SASEGT. The ends lost 8 bases at V and 0 bases at J; junction bases unmatched: 3.

The V call is TRBV27, the J call TRBJ2-7; TRBD2 aligns across 9 bases. CDR1 and CDR2 from the germline V gene are MNHEY and SMNVEV (reference sequence). Unmatched junction bases numbered 9, after V lost 4 bases and J lost 2 bases. The CDR3 runs 16 residues. CDR3 coding DNA: TGTGCCAGCAGTTCAGCCCCCCTAGCGGGAACCTACGAGCAGTACTTC. This gives the protein CASSSAPLAGTYEQYF.

The chain couples TRBV7-2 to TRBJ1-6; 7 bases are a match to TRBD1. The CDR3 is 14 amino acids. V lost 6 bases to trimming and J lost 9 bases; unmatched junction nucleotides: 8. Germline assignment: CDR1 SGHTA and CDR2 FQGNSA. The CDR3 nucleotides are TGTGCCAGCAGTTGGGGGGACAGCTCTTCACCCCTCCACTTT. This codes for CASSWGDSSSPLHF.

The chain's CDR3 is CASSLGGLGGIHF. The CDR3 DNA reads as TGTGCCAGCAGCTTAGGGGGACTCGGGGGGATCCACTTT. The chain employs TRBV11-2 and TRBJ1-6, with a possible D match to TRBD1 (5 bases). From germline, CDR1 is SGHAT and CDR2 FQNNGV. The CDR3 contains 13 residues. V lost 1 base and J 17 bases, leaving 15 bases between the germline ends.

The V gene is TRBV4-1, the J gene TRBJ2-1; 9 nucleotides match TRBD2. Germline trimming cut 4 bases from V and 6 bases from J; bases unmatched to any gene: 7. The CDR3 contains 15 residues. Germline V gene sequence: CDR1 MGHRA, CDR2 YSYEKL. CDR3 in amino acids: CASSLGAGGFNEQFF. CDR3 sequence (DNA): TGCGCCAGCAGCCTGGGGGCGGGGGGGTTCAATGAGCAGTTCTTC.

The gene calls are TRBV2 and TRBJ1-2; 7 nucleotides line up with TRBD1. CDR1 is SNHLY and CDR2 is FYNNEI in the germline V gene. This CDR3 is 14 amino acids long. The V and J ends lost 5 bases and 4 bases, in that order; junction bases with no gene match: 7. DNA of the CDR3: TGTGCCAGCAGTTCGGGACAGTACTCCTATGGCTACACCTTC. Its protein product is CASSSGQYSYGYTF.

The V call is TRBV7-2, the J call TRBJ1-5; D is possibly TRBD1 (6 bases). There are 14 residues in the CDR3. Per germline, CDR1 SGHTA and CDR2 FQGNSA. V was shortened by 4 bases and J by 4 bases, with 11 bases between the two germline ends. Here the CDR3 DNA reads TGTGCCAGCAGCTCACAGGGAGGGAATCAGCCCCAGCATTTT. Translated, it gives CASSSQGGNQPQHF.

The chain links TRBV2 to TRBJ1-5; the D is unclear. The CDR3 extends over 14 amino acids. With 6 bases removed from V and 6 bases from J, the gap between germline ends came to 15 bases. Germline V lookup: CDR1 SNHLY, CDR2 FYNNEI. The CDR3 region has the DNA TGTGCCAGCAGCCGCACACGGGGAGGTCAGCCCCAGCATTTT. Its protein product is CASSRTRGGQPQHF.

V and J are TRBV9 and TRBJ2-5; 8 nucleotides agree with TRBD2. The germline V gene has CDR1 SGDLS and CDR2 YYNGEE. Unmatched junction bases numbered 17, after V lost 3 bases and J lost 4 bases. This CDR3 spans 18 amino acids. The CDR3 DNA is TGTGCCAGCAGCGCTGGGAGGAGGGTCGTAGCGGGGCCAGAGACCCAGTACTTC. This sequence encodes CASSAGRRVVAGPETQYF.

This clone was seen only once. The genes are TRBV5-1 and TRBJ1-2, with TRBD1 matching over 7 bases. The CDR3 totals 15 residues. Germline-derived CDR1 and CDR2 are SGHRS and YFSETQ. J lost 0 bases, V lost 3 bases, and 5 bases had no gene match. The CDR3 nucleotides are TGCGCCAGCAGCTGGGGGACAGCTTCTAACTATGGCTACACCTTC. Encoded protein: CASSWGTASNYGYTF.

J is TRBJ2-3 and V is TRBV6-4; D uncertain. The CDR3 spans 14 residues. Germline CDR1 MRHNA, CDR2 SNTAGT. V was cut by 4 bases and J by 1 base, with 9 bases left in between. CDR3: CASSVGQGTDTQYF. CDR3 nucleotides: TGTGCCAGCAGTGTTGGGCAGGGCACAGATACGCAGTATTTT.

The CDR3 sequence: CASSSRQPEQYF. CDR3 nucleotides: TGTGCCAGCAGCTCTCGACAGCCCGAGCAGTACTTC. The chain couples TRBV7-9 to TRBJ2-7; a weak D match, TRBD1 (5 bases). V was pared by 4 bases and J by 6 bases, with 10 bases between. The CDR3 sequence is 12 residues long. CDR1 SEHNR and CDR2 FQNEAQ come from the germline V gene (reference sequence).

Only a few counts were recorded for this clone. This chain connects TRBV11-1 to TRBJ1-6; D uncertain. The CDR3 extends over 13 amino acids. The ends were cut back, 2 bases at V and 11 bases at J, with 10 bases in the middle. Germline assignment: CDR1 SGHAT and CDR2 FQDESV (reference sequence). The CDR3 DNA follows: TGTGCCAGCAGCTTAACGGGTATTGCACCCCTCCACTTT. Translated: CASSLTGIAPLHF. The whole variable domain, remainder taken from reference TRBV11-1 and TRBJ1-6, is EAEVAQSPRYKITEKSQAVAFWCDPISGHATLYWYRQILGQGPELLVQFQDESVVDDSQLPKDRFSAERLKGVDSTLKIQPAELGDSAMYLCASSLTGIAPLHFGNGTRLTVT.

This clone appeared once. The chain is built from TRBV4-1 and TRBJ1-5; tentative D call: TRBD1 (6 bases). Per germline, CDR1 MGHRA and CDR2 YSYEKL. V lost 4 bases and J lost 5, with 18 bases in between. The CDR3 covers 16 residues. CDR3 nucleotides: TGCGCCAGCAGCCCCAGAGGGGGGGAGGGTGATCAGCCCCAGCATTTT. Its protein product is CASSPRGGEGDQPQHF.

V and J are TRBV18 and TRBJ1-6, with TRBD1 matching 7 bases. Trimming took 6 bases from V and 1 from J; bases not matched to a gene: 6. Germline CDR1 and CDR2: KGHSH and LQKENI. CDR3 length: 16 residues. The CDR3 spells CASSQNRGSYNSPLHF. CDR3 sequence (DNA): TGTGCCAGCTCCCAGAACAGGGGATCCTATAATTCACCCCTCCACTTT.

V gene TRBV18 combines with J gene TRBJ2-3; TRBD2 might be the D (6 bases). Trimming shortened V by 10 bases and J by 6 bases, and 14 bases separated the two germline ends. The CDR3 contains 12 residues. Looked up from germline, CDR1 is KGHSH and CDR2 is LQKENI. This CDR3 is CATRGEADTQYF. DNA for the CDR3: TGTGCCACCCGCGGGGAAGCGGATACGCAGTATTTT.

V usage is TRBV9 and J usage is TRBJ2-5; D perhaps matches TRBD1 (6 bases). CDR3 length: 14 amino acids. CDR1 SGDLS and CDR2 YYNGEE come from the germline V gene. The V end was cut by 2 bases, the J end by 5 bases, with 13 bases between. CDR3 bases: TGTGCCAGCAGCGTCTCAGGGGCAAAGGAGACCCAGTACTTC. This gives the protein CASSVSGAKETQYF.